The rows below give T cell receptor beta chains drawn from one sample of a study of blood T cells in healthy people across ages. Each CDR3 protein is one row after TCRdb ran MiXCR on the 5' RACE reads. The sample carries about 1 million distinct CDR3 sequences, around 27% recorded once. Separately, the same data were catalogued under a study of T cells of mothers and their children.

Sequencing was carried out using blood. These receptor sequences come from a girl aged 2-9 years in good health. Each CDR3 is given with its conserved first and last residue. Fields, in order: clone size, D gene, J gene, V gene, CDR3 protein, CDR3 DNA. D genes are given only for firm matches. Expanded clones are given a class, and other clones once, few, many or no size at all.

clone_size: .; d_call: .; j_call: TRBJ2-5; v_call: TRBV12-3/TRBV12-4; cdr3_aa: CASIYGGGETQYF; cdr3_nt: TGTGCCAGCATATACGGGGGTGGAGAGACCCAGTACTTC
clone_size: .; d_call: .; j_call: TRBJ1-2; v_call: TRBV29-1; cdr3_aa: CSVVGGGGNYGYTF; cdr3_nt: TGCAGCGTTGTTGGCGGGGGTGGAAACTATGGCTACACCTTC
clone_size: .; d_call: .; j_call: TRBJ2-1; v_call: TRBV7-9; cdr3_aa: CARGVGGVFHNEQFF; cdr3_nt: TGTGCCAGAGGGGTCGGGGGAGTCTTCCACAATGAGCAGTTCTTC
clone_size: few; d_call: TRBD1; j_call: TRBJ2-1; v_call: TRBV19; cdr3_aa: CASSDRVGEQFF; cdr3_nt: TGTGCCAGTTCCGACAGGGTGGGTGAGCAGTTCTTC
clone_size: .; d_call: .; j_call: TRBJ2-7; v_call: TRBV27; cdr3_aa: CASSWRGSYEQYF; cdr3_nt: TGTGCCAGCAGTTGGCGCGGATCCTACGAGCAGTACTTC
clone_size: few; d_call: TRBD1; j_call: TRBJ2-5; v_call: TRBV7-9; cdr3_aa: CASSAPDRAQETQYF; cdr3_nt: TGTGCCAGCAGCGCTCCCGACAGGGCGCAAGAGACCCAGTACTTC
clone_size: few; d_call: .; j_call: TRBJ2-5; v_call: TRBV5-1; cdr3_aa: CASSWDQQGGGTQYF; cdr3_nt: TGCGCCAGCAGCTGGGATCAACAGGGAGGAGGGACCCAGTACTTC
clone_size: few; d_call: TRBD2; j_call: TRBJ2-1; v_call: TRBV24-1; cdr3_aa: CATSDFLAGAYNEQFF; cdr3_nt: TGTGCCACCAGTGATTTTCTAGCGGGGGCCTACAATGAGCAGTTCTTC
clone_size: few; d_call: .; j_call: TRBJ2-5; v_call: TRBV6-2/TRBV6-3; cdr3_aa: CASSLRVGPLQETQYF; cdr3_nt: TGTGCCAGCTCCCTCAGGGTGGGACCCCTCCAAGAGACCCAGTACTTC
clone_size: .; d_call: .; j_call: TRBJ2-4; v_call: TRBV7-9; cdr3_aa: CASSLFEEGEAKNIQYF; cdr3_nt: TGTGCCAGCAGCTTATTCGAAGAGGGGGAGGCCAAAAACATTCAGTACTTC
clone_size: few; d_call: TRBD1; j_call: TRBJ2-7; v_call: TRBV7-2; cdr3_aa: CASSATGGGEQYF; cdr3_nt: TGTGCCAGCAGCGCAACAGGGGGCGGCGAGCAGTACTTC